These 22 T cell receptor beta chains were all obtained from the same sample, sequenced in a study of cytomegalovirus exposure and HLA in healthy donors. Amplification used 60 Vbeta primers and 13 Jbeta primers. Measured with immunoSEQ multiplex PCR; TCRdb has only the in-frame clones, and not every one. Here the sample spans about 160,000 clones, more than 60% being singletons. The specimen sequenced was PBMCs. These receptors originate from a woman aged 50 to 65 in good health and CMV-seropositive.

This clone was picked up one time. The rearrangement joins TRBV28 to TRBJ2-5; the D gene is possibly TRBD2 (5 bases). The V gene lost 1 base and the J gene lost 3 bases, with 18 bases spanning the gap. Germline V CDR1 and CDR2: MDHEN, SYDVKM. This CDR3 is built from 17 residues. CDR3 region: CASSLSGGRAREETQYF. The CDR3, as DNA: TGTGCCAGCAGTTTATCGGGTGGTAGGGCGAGGGAAGAGACCCAGTACTTC.

V gene TRBV4-1 combines with J gene TRBJ2-2; 8 nucleotides agree with TRBD1. Trimming removed 4 bases from V and 2 bases from J; junction bases left unmatched: 6. The CDR3 has 16 amino acids. Germline values: CDR1 MGHRA, CDR2 YSYEKL. CDR3 DNA: TGCGCCAGCAGCCGCACAGGGGGTTCTAACACCGGGGAGCTGTTTTTT. Translation: CASSRTGGSNTGELFF.

The chain recombines TRBV28 with TRBJ1-2, with D maybe TRBD1 (5 bases). The CDR3 consists of 14 residues. Germline CDR1 MDHEN, CDR2 SYDVKM. The V gene lost 2 bases and the J gene lost 2 bases, with 9 bases spanning the gap. DNA for the CDR3: TGTGCCAGCAGTTTAGACAGATCAAACTATGGCTACACCTTC. As protein: CASSLDRSNYGYTF.

The chain joins TRBV19 to TRBJ2-1; D may be TRBD2 (6 bases). The CDR3 runs 15 residues. Germline loops: CDR1 LNHDA, CDR2 SQIVND (reference sequence). V lost 1 base to trimming and J lost 4 bases, with 11 bases between them. Written as DNA, the CDR3 is TGTGCCAGTAGTATAGGAGCGGGTATGTACAATGAGCAGTTCTTC. This sequence encodes CASSIGAGMYNEQFF.

The chain employs TRBV19 and TRBJ1-5, with 9 bases aligning to TRBD1. With 3 bases clipped from V and 6 bases from J, the junction kept 3 bases outside the gene matches. Germline V gives CDR1 LNHDA, CDR2 SQIVND (reference sequence). CDR3 length: 14 amino acids. The CDR3 sequence is CASSIGQGPQPQHF. In nucleotides, the CDR3 is TGTGCCAGTAGTATCGGACAGGGGCCTCAGCCCCAGCATTTT.

The chain links TRBV5-6 to TRBJ1-3; D is unclear. Trimming shortened V by 0 bases and J by 0 bases, and 7 bases separated the two germline ends. The CDR3 has 15 residues. Germline V gives CDR1 SGHDT, CDR2 YYEEEE. In DNA form, the CDR3 reads TGTGCCAGCAGCTTGGATCAGGTCTCTGGAAACACCATATATTTT. Protein sequence: CASSLDQVSGNTIYF.

The chain joins TRBV11-2 to TRBJ1-2; 7 nucleotides match TRBD1. CDR1 is SGHAT, CDR2 FQNNGV, per germline. V dropped 5 bases and J dropped 4; count of bases not matched to a gene: 4. This CDR3 spans 13 amino acids. The CDR3 region is CASSPDRVYGYTF. The CDR3 region has the DNA TGTGCCAGCAGCCCCGACAGGGTCTATGGCTACACCTTC.

This chain connects TRBV5-4 to TRBJ2-5, with TRBD1 matching 10 bases. From germline, CDR1 is SGHNT and CDR2 YYREEE (reference sequence). The length of the CDR3 is 15 residues. Unmatched junction bases numbered 5, after V lost 2 bases and J lost 4 bases. CDR3 loop: CASSLTTGGLETQYF. The CDR3 DNA is TGTGCCAGCAGCTTAACGACAGGGGGCCTAGAGACCCAGTACTTC.

Only a few counts were recorded for this clone. The chain employs TRBV28 and TRBJ2-5; TRBD2 matches 13 bases. The J call is uncertain, as TRBJ2-7 better fits the DNA end. This CDR3 region has 18 residues. From germline, CDR1 is MDHEN and CDR2 SYDVKM. DNA of the CDR3: TGTGCCAGCAGTTACCCCGGGACTAGCGGGACCGGCTCCTACGAGCAGTACTTC. Translation gives CASSYPGTSGTGSYEQYF.

The rearrangement joins TRBV2 to TRBJ1-2; tentative D call: TRBD1 (6 bases). The V end lost 8 bases, the J end lost 10 bases, and 17 bases lay between the germline ends. Germline CDR1 SNHLY, CDR2 FYNNEI. The CDR3 is 12 amino acids. CDR3 in amino acids: CASGPTRGPYTF. CDR3 in DNA: TGTGCCAGCGGCCCTACCAGGGGTCCCTACACCTTC.

The rearrangement joins TRBV4-1 to TRBJ1-3; D is unclear. V was trimmed by 0 bases and J by 0 bases, leaving 9 bases between them. The CDR3 extends over 16 amino acids. CDR1 and CDR2 from the germline V gene are MGHRA and YSYEKL. Written as DNA, the CDR3 is TGCGCCAGCAGCCAAGACGAGGGTCTCTCTGGAAACACCATATATTTT. Translated: CASSQDEGLSGNTIYF.

V and J are TRBV18 and TRBJ1-1; a weak D match, TRBD1 (6 bases). Trimming shortened V by 5 bases and J by 8 bases, and 15 bases separated the two germline ends. The germline V gene has CDR1 KGHSH and CDR2 LQKENI. The CDR3 spans 13 residues. CDR3 nucleotide sequence: TGTGCCAGCTCATCAGGACAGAAATCGGAAGCTTTCTTT. Translated: CASSSGQKSEAFF.

The chain has TRBV7-6 and TRBJ2-2; D is possibly TRBD2 (5 bases). CDR1 and CDR2 from the germline V gene are SGHVS and FNYEAQ. V lost 5 bases and J lost 7, with 8 bases in between. The CDR3 has 12 residues. CDR3 region: CASSLGDGELFF. CDR3 DNA sequence: TGTGCCAGCAGCCTCGGGGACGGGGAGCTGTTTTTT.

The chain is built from TRBV21-1 and TRBJ1-2; the listed D gene, TRBD1, was not tested against the DNA. TRBV21-1 is marked as a pseudogene. The CDR3 covers 11 residues. The CDR3 DNA sequence: TGTGCCAACCACAGGGGGGATGGCTACACCTTC. Translated: CANHRGDGYTF.

The chain recombines TRBV7-8 with TRBJ2-7; 9 nucleotides line up with TRBD1. The CDR3 is made up of 14 amino acids. Germline CDR1 is SGHVS and CDR2 is FQNEAQ. V dropped 4 bases and J dropped 4; count of bases not matched to a gene: 5. The CDR3, as DNA: TGTGCCAGCAGCTGGGACAGGGTCTCGTACGAGCAGTACTTC. Its protein product is CASSWDRVSYEQYF.

Note on this clone: This sample also contains other DNA sequences that code for the same CDR3. The V and J genes are TRBV5-1 and TRBJ2-5; D possibly corresponds to TRBD2 (7 bases). There are 14 residues in the CDR3. Trimming left V 0 bases short and J 4 bases short, with 10 bases between. Germline assignment: CDR1 SGHRS and CDR2 YFSETQ. The CDR3 bases are TGCGCCAGCAGCTTGGTAGGGGGGGGAGAGACCCAGTACTTC. Amino acids: CASSLVGGGETQYF.

This chain uses TRBV19 with TRBJ1-5; a possible D gene is TRBD1 (6 bases). The V gene's germline CDR1 is LNHDA and CDR2 SQIVND (reference sequence). CDR3 length: 16 residues. Trimming stripped 7 bases from V and 3 bases from J, with 19 bases between. The CDR3 sequence is CASTGGAGAHNQPQHF. The CDR3 coding sequence is TGTGCCAGTACGGGTGGGGCAGGGGCTCACAATCAGCCCCAGCATTTT.

This clone was detected a few times. V is TRBV5-8 and J is TRBJ1-5; the match to TRBD1 covers 8 bases. Germline CDR1 SGHTS, CDR2 YDEGEE. CDR3 size: 16 residues. Germline trimming cut 5 bases from V and 1 base from J; bases unmatched to any gene: 8. The CDR3 protein is CASRDRTGPSNQPQHF. In DNA, the CDR3 is TGTGCCAGCAGGGACCGGACAGGGCCCAGCAATCAGCCCCAGCATTTT.

This clone was recorded only once. The chain employs TRBV5-1 and TRBJ1-2; TRBD1 matches 8 bases. V dropped 4 bases and J dropped 4; count of bases not matched to a gene: 6. The germline V gene encodes CDR1 SGHRS and CDR2 YFSETQ. There are 14 residues in the CDR3. CDR3 bases: TGCGCCAGCAGCCAGGGGGACAGGAGCTATGGCTACACCTTC. Translating it yields CASSQGDRSYGYTF.

The chain recombines TRBV6-1 with TRBJ2-7; 7 bases map to TRBD1. V dropped 8 bases and J dropped 3; count of bases not matched to a gene: 13. The CDR3 spans 15 residues. Germline V gives CDR1 MNHNS, CDR2 SASEGT. Here the CDR3 reads CASRTGQDPLYEQYF. The CDR3 bases are TGTGCCAGCCGTACCGGACAGGACCCTCTCTACGAGCAGTACTTC.

V is TRBV7-8 and J is TRBJ2-5; 7 bases fit TRBD1. The DNA end lines up better with TRBJ2-7; the J call may be wrong. The V gene's germline CDR1 is SGHVS and CDR2 FQNEAQ. The CDR3 is 13 amino acids. The CDR3 loop is CASSLGRGNEQYF. As DNA, the CDR3 is TGTGCCAGCAGCTTGGGCAGGGGGAACGAGCAGTACTTC.

CDR3 DNA sequence: TGTGCCAGCAGCGTAGTCGGACAGGGGGCTTCTGAGCAGTTCTTC. This gives the protein CASSVVGQGASEQFF. The gene calls are TRBV9 and TRBJ2-1; the match to TRBD1 covers 11 bases. Germline trimming cut 0 bases from V and 9 bases from J; bases unmatched to any gene: 5. This CDR3 is 15 amino acids long. Germline V gives CDR1 SGDLS, CDR2 YYNGEE.